This T cell receptor (beta chain) was identified during a study of blood T cell repertoires in COVID-19. Study at large: The samples span acute and convalescent COVID-19 from the United States, Italy and Spain. PBMCs, B-cell-depleted T cells, or T cells were the source of the cDNA or gDNA that made up the material.

Here immunoSEQ multiplex PCR was the method, and the copy in TCRdb shows in-frame clones only, minus some. This table holds approximately 200,000 clones, around four fifths found once. What was sequenced was peripheral blood. This TCR was recovered from a woman aged 30 to 39 with acute or convalescent COVID-19.

In DNA, the CDR3 is TGTGCCAGCAGCTTTACTAACAGGGGTGACTATGGCTACACCTTC. Its protein product is CASSFTNRGDYGYTF. This chain links TRBV7-8 with TRBJ1-2; 7 bases are shared with TRBD1. The CDR3 is 15 residues long. Germline V gene lookup returns CDR1 SGHVS and CDR2 FQNEAQ. V gave up 3 bases and J gave up 3 bases; unmatched junction bases: 7.